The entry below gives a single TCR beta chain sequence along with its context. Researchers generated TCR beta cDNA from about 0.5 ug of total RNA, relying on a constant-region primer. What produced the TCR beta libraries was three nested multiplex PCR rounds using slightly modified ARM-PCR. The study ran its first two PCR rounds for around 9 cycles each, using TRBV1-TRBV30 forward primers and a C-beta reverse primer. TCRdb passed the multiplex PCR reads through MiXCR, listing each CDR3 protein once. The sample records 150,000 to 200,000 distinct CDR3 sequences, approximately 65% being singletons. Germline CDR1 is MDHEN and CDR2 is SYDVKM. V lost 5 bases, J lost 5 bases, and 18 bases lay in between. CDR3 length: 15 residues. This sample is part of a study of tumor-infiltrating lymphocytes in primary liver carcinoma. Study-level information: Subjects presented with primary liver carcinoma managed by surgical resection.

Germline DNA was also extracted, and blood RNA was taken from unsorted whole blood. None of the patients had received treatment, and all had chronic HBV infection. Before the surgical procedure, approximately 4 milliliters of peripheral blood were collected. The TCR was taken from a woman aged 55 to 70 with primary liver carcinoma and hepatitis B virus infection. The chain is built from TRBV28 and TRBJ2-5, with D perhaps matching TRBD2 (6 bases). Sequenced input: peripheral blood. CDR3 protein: CASSPPGGGGETQYF. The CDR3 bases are TGTGCCAGCAGTCCCCCCGGTGGGGGAGGTGAGACCCAGTACTTC.